This T cell receptor beta chain was profiled in a study of control samples from healthy donors and cancer patients. Germline CDR1 and CDR2: LGHDT and YNNKEL (reference sequence). Trimming cost V 1 base and J 7 bases, with 7 bases left between them. The CDR3 consists of 12 residues. Method: immunoSEQ multiplex PCR; TCRdb's copy keeps in-frame clones and lacks some. The table records roughly 100,000 clones, around 90% of them present only once. Sequenced: blood. This sequence originates from a woman between 18 and 29 years old in good health. The chain has TRBV3-1 (or the pseudogene TRBV3-2) and TRBJ1-1, with D possibly being TRBD1 (5 bases). CDR3: CASSQGGFEAFF. CDR3 sequence (DNA): TGTGCCAGCAGCCAAGGGGGGTTTGAAGCTTTCTTT.